This entry lists 5 T cell receptor beta chains sequenced from one sample in a study of OX40 agonist ivuxolimab in advanced cancers. Method: immunoSEQ multiplex PCR; TCRdb's copy keeps in-frame clones and lacks some. The sample has 70,000 to 100,000 clones; around 86% are singletons. This material consisted of CD4+ or CD8+ T cells sorted from blood, taken in a trial of the OX40 agonist ivuxolimab. Receptors were obtained from an adult with an advanced solid tumor such as melanoma, head and neck, liver or kidney cancer.

This clone was recorded once. V and J are TRBV9 and TRBJ2-7; 11 bases line up with TRBD2. In germline, CDR1 is SGDLS, CDR2 YYNGEE. Trimming took 4 bases from V and 0 from J; bases not matched to a gene: 6. The CDR3 sequence is 16 residues long. CDR3 sequence (DNA): TGTGCCAGCAGCACCGGAACTAGCGGGAGCTCCTACGAGCAGTACTTC. Its protein product is CASSTGTSGSSYEQYF.

The DNA for the CDR3 is TGTGCCAGCTCACCCCCGGCGGGCCGCGGCAATGAGCAGTTCTTC. Protein product: CASSPPAGRGNEQFF. The gene calls are TRBV18 and TRBJ2-1; perhaps TRBD2 as D (5 bases). This CDR3 spans 15 amino acids. The germline CDR1 and CDR2 sequences are KGHSH and LQKENI. V was shortened by 3 bases and J by 6 bases, with 15 bases between the two germline ends. Together with reference TRBV18 and TRBJ2-1, the CDR3 gives the full variable domain: NAGVMQNPRHLVRRRGQEARLRCSPMKGHSHVYWYRQLPEEGLKFMVYLQKENIIDESGMPKERFSAEFPKEGPSILRIQQVVRGDSAAYFCASSPPAGRGNEQFFGPGTRLTVL.

The chain combines TRBV19 with TRBJ1-4, with TRBD1 identical over 7 bases. CDR1 and CDR2 from the germline V gene are LNHDA and SQIVND (reference sequence). This CDR3 contains 16 residues. V was clipped by 6 bases and J by 1 base; unmatched bases: 8. This CDR3 is CASRGNRGGTNEKLFF. Here the CDR3 DNA reads TGTGCCAGTAGGGGGAACAGGGGCGGAACTAATGAAAAACTGTTTTTT.

The CDR3 DNA follows: TGTGCCAGCAGTTATTCGATCTCAAACGAAAAACTGTTTTTT. It is translated as CASSYSISNEKLFF. The V gene is TRBV6-5, the J gene TRBJ1-4; D unclear. CDR1 is MNHEY, CDR2 SVGAGI, per germline. V gave up 3 bases and J gave up 8 bases, with 13 bases separating them. CDR3 length: 14 residues.

As concerns this clone: Other DNA sequences from this sample encode an identical CDR3 as well. The rearrangement joins TRBV7-9 to TRBJ1-2; D gene unclear. Germline CDR1 and CDR2: SEHNR and FQNEAQ (reference sequence). The germline V and J ends were trimmed by 0 bases and 1 base, with 6 bases remaining between them. This CDR3 is 14 amino acids long. CDR3 in DNA: TGTGCCAGCAGCTTAGCTGGCAGTAACTATGGCTACACCTTC. It codes for CASSLAGSNYGYTF.